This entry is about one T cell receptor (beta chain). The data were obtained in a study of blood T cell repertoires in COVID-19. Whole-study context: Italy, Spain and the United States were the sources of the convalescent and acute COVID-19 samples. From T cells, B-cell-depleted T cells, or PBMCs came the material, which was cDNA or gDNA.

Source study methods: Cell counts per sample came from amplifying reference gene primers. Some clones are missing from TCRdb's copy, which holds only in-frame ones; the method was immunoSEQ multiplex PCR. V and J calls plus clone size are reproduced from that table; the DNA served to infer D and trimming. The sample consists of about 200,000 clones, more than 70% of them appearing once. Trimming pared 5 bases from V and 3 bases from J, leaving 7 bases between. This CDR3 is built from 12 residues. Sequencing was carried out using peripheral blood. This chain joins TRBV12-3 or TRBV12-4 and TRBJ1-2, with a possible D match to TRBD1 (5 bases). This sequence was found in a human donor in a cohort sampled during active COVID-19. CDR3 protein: CASSDSYYGYTF. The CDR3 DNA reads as TGTGCCAGCAGTGACAGTTACTATGGCTACACCTTC.